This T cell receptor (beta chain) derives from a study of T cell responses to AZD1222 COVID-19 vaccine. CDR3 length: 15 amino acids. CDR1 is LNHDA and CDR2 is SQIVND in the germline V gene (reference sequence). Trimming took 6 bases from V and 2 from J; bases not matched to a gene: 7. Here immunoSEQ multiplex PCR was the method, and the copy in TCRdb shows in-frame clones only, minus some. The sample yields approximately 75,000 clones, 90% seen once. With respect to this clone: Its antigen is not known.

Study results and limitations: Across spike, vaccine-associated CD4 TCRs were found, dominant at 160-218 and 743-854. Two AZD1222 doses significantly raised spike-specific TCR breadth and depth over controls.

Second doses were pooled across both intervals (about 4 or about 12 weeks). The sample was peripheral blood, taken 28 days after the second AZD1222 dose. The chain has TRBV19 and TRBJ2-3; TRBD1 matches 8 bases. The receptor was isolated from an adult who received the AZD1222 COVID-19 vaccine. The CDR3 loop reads CASSRRTGHTDTQYF. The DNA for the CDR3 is TGTGCCAGTAGCCGCAGGACAGGGCACACAGATACGCAGTATTTT.